The T cell receptor beta chain described here comes from a study of TIL therapy for anti-PD-1-resistant metastatic lung cancer. Study background: Tumors had a median PD-L1 proportion score of 5% to 6.5%.

Notes on this clone: Its specificity is not known.

The immunoSEQ assay was v3. TCRdb's copy holds only in-frame clones and misses some; the assay was immunoSEQ multiplex PCR. The repertoire holds about 32,000 clones, with about 70% as singletons. Study-wide results and caveats: Patients were highly selected, enriched for treatment-naive, never-smoker and oncogene-addicted cases. Infused TIL clonotypes partially replaced the baseline blood repertoire, then decayed over months.

Germline lookup yields CDR1 SGHTA and CDR2 FQGNSA. This CDR3 region has 15 residues. Trimming took 11 bases from V and 4 from J, leaving 21 bases between them. The time point is: pre-treatment sample, taken before nivolumab and TIL therapy. The TCR comes from a woman aged 30-79 years with non-small cell lung cancer. Sample: blood, taken at baseline. This chain links TRBV7-2 with TRBJ1-3; unclear D gene. The CDR3 sequence: CASGPPFAGGNTIYF. As DNA, the CDR3 is TGTGCCTCGGGCCCTCCCTTTGCGGGAGGAAACACCATATATTTT.